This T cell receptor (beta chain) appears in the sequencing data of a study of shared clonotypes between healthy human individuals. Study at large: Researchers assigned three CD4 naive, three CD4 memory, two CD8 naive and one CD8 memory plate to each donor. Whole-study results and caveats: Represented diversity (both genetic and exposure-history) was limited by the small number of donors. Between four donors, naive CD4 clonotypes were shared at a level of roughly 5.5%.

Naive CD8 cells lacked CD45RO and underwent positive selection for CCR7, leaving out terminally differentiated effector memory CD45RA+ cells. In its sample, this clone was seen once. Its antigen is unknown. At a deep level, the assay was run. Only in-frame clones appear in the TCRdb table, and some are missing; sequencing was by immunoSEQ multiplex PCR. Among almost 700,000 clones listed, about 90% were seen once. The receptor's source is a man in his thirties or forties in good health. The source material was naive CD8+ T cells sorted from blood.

CDR3 nucleotides: TGTGCCAGCAGCGAAAATAGCGGGGACCTATACAATGAGCAGTTCTTC. It encodes CASSENSGDLYNEQFF. The chain employs TRBV11-2 and TRBJ2-1, with 8 positions matching TRBD2. The germline V gene encodes CDR1 SGHAT and CDR2 FQNNGV. V gave up 5 bases and J gave up 4 bases; unmatched junction bases: 10. The CDR3 has 16 residues.